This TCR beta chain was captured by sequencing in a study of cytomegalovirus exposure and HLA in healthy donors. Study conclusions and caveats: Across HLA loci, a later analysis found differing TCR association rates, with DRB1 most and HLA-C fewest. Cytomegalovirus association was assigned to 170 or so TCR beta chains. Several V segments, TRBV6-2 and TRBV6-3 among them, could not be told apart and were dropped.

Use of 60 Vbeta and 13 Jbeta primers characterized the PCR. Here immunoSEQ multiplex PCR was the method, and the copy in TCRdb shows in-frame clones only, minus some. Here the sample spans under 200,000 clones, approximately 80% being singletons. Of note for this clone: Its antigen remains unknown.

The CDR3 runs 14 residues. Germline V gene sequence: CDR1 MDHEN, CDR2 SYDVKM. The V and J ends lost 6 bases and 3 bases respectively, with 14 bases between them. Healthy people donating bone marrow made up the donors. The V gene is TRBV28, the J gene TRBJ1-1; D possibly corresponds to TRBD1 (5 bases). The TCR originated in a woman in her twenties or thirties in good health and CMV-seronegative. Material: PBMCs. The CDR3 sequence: CASRGGVRDTEAFF. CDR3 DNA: TGTGCCAGCAGGGGGGGGGTCCGGGACACTGAAGCTTTCTTT. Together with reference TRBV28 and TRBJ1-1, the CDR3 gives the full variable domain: DVKVTQSSRYLVKRTGEKVFLECVQDMDHENMFWYRQDPGLGLRLIYFSYDVKMKEKGDIPEGYSVSREKKERFSLILESASTNQTSMYLCASRGGVRDTEAFFGQGTRLTVV.